One and the same sample provided the 9 T cell receptor beta chains below, sequenced in a study of cytomegalovirus exposure and HLA in healthy donors. Method: immunoSEQ multiplex PCR; TCRdb's copy keeps in-frame clones and lacks some. The sample yields more than 60,000 clones, 95% to 96% seen once. Sequencing was done on a sample of PBMCs. The origin of the receptors is a woman aged 18-30 years in good health and CMV-seropositive.

The chain links TRBV6-5 to TRBJ1-4; TRBD1 is a possible D gene (5 bases). Looked up from germline, CDR1 is MNHEY and CDR2 is SVGAGI. There are 10 residues in the CDR3. CDR3 in DNA: TGTGGCGGGGGATTCGGGAAACTGTTTTTT. Protein sequence: CGGGFGKLFF.

This chain links TRBV7-9 with TRBJ2-1; 8 bases agree with TRBD2. Trimming took 5 bases from V and 7 from J; bases not matched to a gene: 16. Germline-derived CDR1 and CDR2 are SEHNR and FQNEAQ (reference sequence). The CDR3 is 17 residues long. CDR3 nucleotide sequence: TGTGCCAGCAGCCCAGCCCTCACTAGCGGAGTGACGAATGAGCAGTTCTTC. It translates to CASSPALTSGVTNEQFF.

The chain recombines TRBV2 with TRBJ2-1, with D unclear. Looked up from germline, CDR1 is SNHLY and CDR2 is FYNNEI. Trimming took 2 bases from V and 1 from J, leaving 9 bases between them. This CDR3 contains 15 residues. CDR3 protein: CASSERARSYNEQFF. CDR3 nucleotides: TGTGCCAGCAGTGAACGAGCACGGTCCTACAATGAGCAGTTCTTC.

The V and J genes are TRBV7-2 and TRBJ2-1; 8 bases are shared with TRBD1. The CDR3 spans 15 residues. The V and J ends lost 4 bases and 2 bases, in that order; junction bases with no gene match: 4. Germline V CDR1 and CDR2: SGHTA, FQGNSA. CDR3 DNA sequence: TGTGCCAGCAGCTCCCGACAGGGGACCTACAATGAGCAGTTCTTC. It is translated as CASSSRQGTYNEQFF.

The chain links TRBV19 to TRBJ2-5; the D is unclear. CDR3 length: 15 amino acids. The germline gives CDR1 LNHDA, CDR2 SQIVND (reference sequence). The germline V and J ends were trimmed by 4 bases and 2 bases, with 14 bases remaining between them. CDR3 nucleotides: TGTGCCAGTAGTACCACTAAAGGTCGGCAAGAGACCCAGTACTTC. It translates to CASSTTKGRQETQYF.

On this clone itself: Mismatch with germline at one junction end may stem from a read error. The chain links TRBV28 to TRBJ1-2; TRBD1 matches at 8 bases. Germline assignment: CDR1 MDHEN and CDR2 SYDVKM. This CDR3 is built from 12 residues. The CDR3 region has the DNA TGTGTCAGCGAGGACAGGGCCTATGGCTACACCTTC. As protein: CVSEDRAYGYTF.

The chain joins TRBV7-8 to TRBJ2-7; 8 bases fit TRBD2. V shed 1 base, J shed 2 bases, and the junction held 4 bases outside the gene matches. Germline V CDR1 and CDR2: SGHVS, FQNEAQ. This CDR3 is built from 15 residues. The CDR3, as DNA: TGTGCCAGCAGCTTAGAACTAGCGGCCGCCTACGAGCAGTACTTC. It codes for CASSLELAAAYEQYF.

J is TRBJ2-1 and V is TRBV7-2, with a possible D match to TRBD1 (5 bases). The CDR3 runs 13 residues. Trimming took off 5 bases at V and 9 bases at J, with 14 bases between the two ends. Looked up from germline, CDR1 is SGHTA and CDR2 is FQGNSA. In nucleotides, the CDR3 is TGTGCCAGCAGCGTGGTTCTAGACAGTGAGCAGTTCTTC. This sequence encodes CASSVVLDSEQFF.

This chain joins TRBV5-6 and TRBJ2-3; D perhaps matches TRBD2 (6 bases). The CDR3 contains 15 residues. Trimming left V 0 bases short and J 3 bases short, with 11 bases between. CDR1 is SGHDT, CDR2 YYEEEE, per germline. The CDR3 sequence is CASSLASGWTDTQYF. For the CDR3, the DNA is TGTGCCAGCAGCTTGGCCAGCGGGTGGACAGATACGCAGTATTTT.